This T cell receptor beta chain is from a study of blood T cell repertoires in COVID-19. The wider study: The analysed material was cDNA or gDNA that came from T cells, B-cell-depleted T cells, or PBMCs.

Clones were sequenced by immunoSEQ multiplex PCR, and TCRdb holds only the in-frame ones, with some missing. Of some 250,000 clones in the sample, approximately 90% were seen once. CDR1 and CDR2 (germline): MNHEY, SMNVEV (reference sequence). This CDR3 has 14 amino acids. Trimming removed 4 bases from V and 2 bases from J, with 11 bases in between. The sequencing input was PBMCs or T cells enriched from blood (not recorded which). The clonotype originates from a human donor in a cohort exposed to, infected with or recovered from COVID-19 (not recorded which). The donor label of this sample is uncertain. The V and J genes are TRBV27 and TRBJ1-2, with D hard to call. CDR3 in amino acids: CASSSSGRNYGYTF. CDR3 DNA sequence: TGTGCCAGCAGTTCCTCCGGGAGGAACTATGGCTACACCTTC.